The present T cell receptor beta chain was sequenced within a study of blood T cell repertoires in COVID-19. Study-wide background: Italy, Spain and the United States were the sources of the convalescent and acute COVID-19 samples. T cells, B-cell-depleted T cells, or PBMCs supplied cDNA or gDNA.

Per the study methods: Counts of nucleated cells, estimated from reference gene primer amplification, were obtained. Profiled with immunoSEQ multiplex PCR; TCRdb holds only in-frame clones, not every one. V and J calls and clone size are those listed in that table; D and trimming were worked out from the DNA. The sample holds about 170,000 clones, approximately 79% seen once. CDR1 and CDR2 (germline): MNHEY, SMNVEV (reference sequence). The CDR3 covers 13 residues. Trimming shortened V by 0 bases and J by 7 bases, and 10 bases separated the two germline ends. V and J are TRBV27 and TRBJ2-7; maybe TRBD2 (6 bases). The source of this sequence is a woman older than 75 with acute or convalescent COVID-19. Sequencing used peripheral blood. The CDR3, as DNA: TGTGCCAGCAGTTTATCGCTGGGAGGAGAGCAGTACTTC. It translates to CASSLSLGGEQYF.